Detailed here is one TCR beta chain. Its antigen remains unknown. Of the isolated RNA, all was reverse transcribed, and so the sequenced material was expressed TCRB transcripts. The assay was immunoSEQ multiplex PCR, and TCRdb's table has in-frame clones only and misses some. This table has about 15,000 clones, 40% to 55% appearing once. The sample is drawn from a study of beta chain features in type 1 diabetes. The CDR3 totals 19 residues. Germline V gene sequence: CDR1 MGHRA, CDR2 YSYEKL. V gave up 1 base and J gave up 1 base, with 22 bases separating them. Whole-study findings and limits: Within the patient group, naive, central memory and Treg TCRB repertoires appeared more similar to each other than within healthy donors.

The TCR sequence derives from a woman aged 40 to 50 in good health. The rearrangement links TRBV4-1 to TRBJ1-2; D is perhaps TRBD1 (5 bases). The sequenced sample was stem cell memory CD4+ T cells from blood. CDR3 sequence reads: CASSQVDSDRRAHNYGYTF. DNA for the CDR3: TGCGCCAGCAGCCAAGTCGACAGTGACCGACGGGCCCATAACTATGGCTACACCTTC.